The 5 T cell receptor beta chains below all came from one sample that was sequenced in a study of response to subunit inactivated influenza vaccine. TCRdb re-called the RT-PCR reads through MiXCR, storing one row per CDR3 protein. In the table there are 430,000 or so distinct CDR3 sequences, roughly 11% of which are singletons. Sample: PBMCs from blood, taken around seven weeks after vaccination. The origin of the receptors is a man aged 45-65 years who received an inactivated influenza vaccine.

V usage is TRBV12-3 or TRBV12-4 and J usage is TRBJ1-1, with a tentative D call TRBD1 (5 bases). Trimming took off 4 bases at V and 0 bases at J, with 9 bases between the two ends. The CDR3 extends over 14 amino acids. The CDR3 region is CASSSQTVNTEAFF. The DNA for the CDR3 is TGTGCCAGCAGTTCCCAGACAGTGAACACTGAAGCTTTCTTT.

This clonotype has only a few counts. The rearrangement joins TRBV9 to TRBJ1-6; D not resolved. CDR1 SGDLS and CDR2 YYNGEE come from the germline V gene. V lost 0 bases and J 7 bases, leaving 11 bases between the germline ends. The length of the CDR3 is 15 residues. CDR3 in DNA: TGTGCCAGCAGCGTAGCTGGGGTTGGCAATTCACCCCTCCACTTT. Protein: CASSVAGVGNSPLHF.

There are a few counts of this clonotype. This chain uses TRBV5-1 with TRBJ1-3; D ambiguous. Trimming left V 7 bases short and J 0 bases short, with 11 bases between. CDR1 and CDR2 (germline): SGHRS, YFSETQ. The CDR3 has 14 amino acids. Written as DNA, the CDR3 is TGCGCCAGCTCGGACGGATCCTCTGGAAACACCATATATTTT. Its translation is CASSDGSSGNTIYF.

This clonotype has a handful of counts. The CDR3 nucleotides read TGTGCCAGCAGCCAAGCGGGCAATGAGCAGTTCTTC. This encodes CASSQAGNEQFF. The gene calls are TRBV5-5 and TRBJ2-1; perhaps TRBD2 as D (6 bases). The germline V gene encodes CDR1 SGHKS and CDR2 YYEKEE (reference sequence). The CDR3 sequence is 12 residues long. Trimming removed 4 bases at V and 6 bases at J, with 8 bases between.

The rearrangement links TRBV12-3 or TRBV12-4 to TRBJ1-6, with D possibly matching TRBD1 (6 bases). V was trimmed by 6 bases and J by 5 bases, leaving 11 bases between them. There are 14 residues in the CDR3. The CDR3 reads CASRSDRNNSPLHF. CDR3 bases: TGTGCCAGCAGGAGCGACAGGAATAATTCACCCCTCCACTTT.